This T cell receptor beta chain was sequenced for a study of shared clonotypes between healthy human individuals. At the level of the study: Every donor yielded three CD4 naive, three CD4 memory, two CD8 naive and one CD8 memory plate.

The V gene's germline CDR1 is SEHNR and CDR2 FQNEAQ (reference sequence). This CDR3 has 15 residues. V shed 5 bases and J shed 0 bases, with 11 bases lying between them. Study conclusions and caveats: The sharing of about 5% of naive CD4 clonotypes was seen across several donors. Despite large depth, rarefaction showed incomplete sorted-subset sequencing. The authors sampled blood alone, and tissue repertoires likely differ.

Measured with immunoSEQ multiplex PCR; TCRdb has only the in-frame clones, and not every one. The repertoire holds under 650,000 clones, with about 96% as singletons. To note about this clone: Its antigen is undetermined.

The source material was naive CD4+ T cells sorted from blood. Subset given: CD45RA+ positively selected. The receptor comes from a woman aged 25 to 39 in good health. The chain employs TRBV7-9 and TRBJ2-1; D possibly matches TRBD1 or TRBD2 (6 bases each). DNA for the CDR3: TGTGCCAGCAGCGAAGGGGGAGGCTCCTACAATGAGCAGTTCTTC. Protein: CASSEGGGSYNEQFF.